Shown below are 30 T cell receptor beta chains from a single sample sequenced in a study of blood T cells in healthy people across ages. A second PCR, run for roughly 7 to 12 cycles, used a sample-barcoded 5' primer plus a J-beta primer mix. TCRdb re-called the 5' RACE reads through MiXCR, storing one row per CDR3 protein. The repertoire includes about 1.5 million distinct CDR3 sequences, approximately 42% of them detected once, and just over 4% sits in the top ten. The specimen was blood. Source of these receptors: a woman aged 18 to 35 in good health.

This sequence joins TRBV20-1 and TRBJ2-3, with 11 bases fitting TRBD2. The CDR3 spans 14 residues. V gave up 6 bases and J gave up 8 bases; unmatched junction bases: 10. Germline V gene lookup returns CDR1 DFQATT and CDR2 SNEGSKA (reference sequence). The CDR3 loop reads CSAAGTGTSGTQYF. The CDR3 nucleotides are TGCAGTGCGGCTGGAACCGGGACTAGCGGTACGCAGTATTTT.

This clonotype was seen once. The chain is built from TRBV12-3 or TRBV12-4 and TRBJ1-1; weak D call: TRBD1 (5 bases). The V and J ends lost 2 bases and 0 bases respectively, with 10 bases between them. CDR3 size: 15 residues. This chain's CDR3 is CASSLRTFVNTEAFF. CDR3 DNA sequence: TGTGCCAGCAGTTTAAGGACATTTGTGAACACTGAAGCTTTCTTT.

The gene calls are TRBV27 and TRBJ2-1; the D gene is possibly TRBD2 (6 bases). The germline CDR1 and CDR2 sequences are MNHEY and SMNVEV (reference sequence). The V gene lost 2 bases and the J gene lost 10 bases, with 18 bases spanning the gap. CDR3 length equals 15 residues. This CDR3 is CASSLLATGPYEQFF. The CDR3 nucleotides read TGTGCCAGCAGTTTACTAGCGACGGGACCCTACGAGCAGTTCTTC.

V gene TRBV29-1 combines with J gene TRBJ1-2; D gene uncertain. From germline, CDR1 is SQVTM and CDR2 ANQGSEA. V dropped 5 bases and J dropped 4 bases, with 17 bases sitting between them. The CDR3 is made up of 14 amino acids. CDR3 nucleotide sequence: TGCAGCGTTCAACCTCCCCTCGTCAGCTATGGCTACACCTTC. Its protein product is CSVQPPLVSYGYTF.

The rearrangement joins TRBV13 to TRBJ2-5, with D unclear. TRBJ2-7 matches the DNA end more closely, so the J call is doubtful. CDR1 is PRHDT, CDR2 FYEKMQ, per germline (reference sequence). The CDR3 sequence is 14 residues long. In DNA, the CDR3 is TGTGCCAGCAGCACAAACGAGAGAACCTACGAGCAGTACTTC. The encoded protein is CASSTNERTYEQYF.

The genes are TRBV7-2 and TRBJ2-3; 10 bases fit TRBD1. The CDR3 loop spans 15 amino acids. Germline CDR1 and CDR2: SGHTA and FQGNSA. With 4 bases clipped from V and 5 bases from J, the junction kept 6 bases outside the gene matches. The CDR3 bases are TGTGCCAGCAGCTCAAAGACAGGGGGCAGAGATACGCAGTATTTT. This codes for CASSSKTGGRDTQYF.

V and J are TRBV28 and TRBJ1-1; 11 bases are shared with TRBD1. The V segment lost 5 bases and the J segment 8 bases; nucleotides outside the gene matches: 13. The CDR3 covers 16 residues. Looked up from germline, CDR1 is MDHEN and CDR2 is SYDVKM. CDR3 in amino acids: CASSPPDRGRLPEAFF. As DNA, the CDR3 is TGTGCCAGCAGTCCCCCGGACAGGGGGCGGCTCCCGGAAGCTTTCTTT.

Details on this clonotype: Germline is not matched at one junction end, which may reflect a read error. The gene calls are TRBV7-7 and TRBJ2-3, with 9 bases that match TRBD1. Per the germline V gene, CDR1 is SSHAT and CDR2 is FNYEAQ (reference sequence). The CDR3 consists of 15 residues. The CDR3 is CASSMGQGDTDTQYF. The CDR3 DNA is TGTGCTAGCAGCATGGGACAGGGAGACACAGATACGCAGTATTTT.

The table lists this clonotype with many counts. The rearrangement joins TRBV4-3 to TRBJ2-3; D is unclear. V was trimmed by 4 bases and J by 5 bases, leaving 10 bases between them. CDR3 size: 13 residues. Germline lookup yields CDR1 LGHNA and CDR2 YSLEER. DNA for the CDR3: TGCGCCAGCAGCCGGATCCTTCGAGATACGCAGTATTTT. Translation: CASSRILRDTQYF.

The chain couples TRBV2 to TRBJ2-3, with D tentatively TRBD2 (5 bases). Germline loops: CDR1 SNHLY, CDR2 FYNNEI. This CDR3 is built from 13 residues. The V end was cut by 6 bases, the J end by 6 bases, with 13 bases between. CDR3 sequence: CASRRETPDTQYF. The CDR3 DNA sequence: TGTGCCAGCAGGAGGGAAACGCCTGATACGCAGTATTTT.

This clonotype was seen only a few times. The chain joins TRBV29-1 to TRBJ2-6; D call uncertain. V was clipped by 5 bases and J by 0 bases, with 5 bases between them. The CDR3 is 13 amino acids. From germline, CDR1 is SQVTM and CDR2 ANQGSEA. The CDR3 loop reads CSVTSSGANVLTF. In DNA form, the CDR3 reads TGCAGCGTTACGAGCTCTGGGGCCAACGTCCTGACTTTC.

The chain combines TRBV27 with TRBJ2-1; D unresolved. V lost 0 bases to trimming and J lost 9 bases, with 9 bases between them. The CDR3 is 13 residues long. Germline assignment: CDR1 MNHEY and CDR2 SMNVEV (reference sequence). As DNA, the CDR3 is TGTGCCAGCAGTTTATCGGGCAGCAGTGAGCAGTTCTTC. Translated: CASSLSGSSEQFF.

The sample holds a few counts of this clonotype. The genes are TRBV7-2 and TRBJ2-1; D gene ambiguous. Looked up from germline, CDR1 is SGHTA and CDR2 is FQGNSA. CDR3 length: 16 amino acids. V gave up 2 bases and J gave up 1 base, with 12 bases separating them. The CDR3 sequence: CASSLRYSESYNEQFF. For the CDR3, the DNA is TGTGCCAGCAGCTTAAGGTACTCGGAGTCCTACAATGAGCAGTTCTTC.

The chain uses TRBV21-1 and TRBJ1-1. TRBV21-1 is a pseudogene. The CDR3 is 13 amino acids. The CDR3 loop reads CASREFGSTEAFF. The CDR3 DNA follows: TGTGCCAGCAGGGAATTCGGCAGCACTGAAGCTTTCTTT.

V is TRBV7-2 and J is TRBJ2-7; 10 bases line up with TRBD1. The germline V gene has CDR1 SGHTA and CDR2 FQGNSA. The ends lost 1 base at V and 4 bases at J; junction bases unmatched: 4. The CDR3 runs to 15 residues. The CDR3 spells CASSLVGTGEYEQYF. As DNA, the CDR3 is TGTGCCAGCAGCTTAGTGGGGACAGGGGAATACGAGCAGTACTTC.

The table lists this clonotype with a count of one. The junction does not match germline at one end; this may be a read error. The chain is built from TRBV20-1 and TRBJ1-1, with D uncertain. The germline V gene has CDR1 DFQATT and CDR2 SNEGSKA (reference sequence). The length of the CDR3 is 13 residues. DNA of the CDR3: TGCAGTGCCTCGGACGGAGTGAACACTGAAACTTTCTTT. It yields the protein CSASDGVNTETFF.

The genes are TRBV28 and TRBJ2-1; possible D gene TRBD1, 6 bases. Germline V gene lookup returns CDR1 MDHEN and CDR2 SYDVKM. CDR3 length equals 14 residues. Trimming removed 7 bases at V and 5 bases at J, with 15 bases between. CDR3 DNA: TGTGCCAGCACCGTACCCACAGGGAACAATGAGCAGTTCTTC. It codes for CASTVPTGNNEQFF. The full variable domain, with the rest looked up from reference TRBV28 and TRBJ2-1, is DVKVTQSSRYLVKRTGEKVFLECVQDMDHENMFWYRQDPGLGLRLIYFSYDVKMKEKGDIPEGYSVSREKKERFSLILESASTNQTSMYLCASTVPTGNNEQFFGPGTRLTVL.

V and J are TRBV7-3 and TRBJ2-1; D gene unclear. The end of the DNA aligns better with TRBJ2-7, so the J call may be wrong. Germline CDR1 is SGHTA and CDR2 is FQGTGA. The CDR3 is made up of 13 amino acids. This chain's CDR3 is CASSLSAHNEQYF. The CDR3 DNA is TGTGCCAGCAGCTTAAGCGCCCACAATGAGCAGTACTTC.

This clonotype was counted between two and nine times. The chain couples TRBV28 to TRBJ2-1; the match to TRBD2 covers 8 bases. Germline CDR1 and CDR2: MDHEN and SYDVKM. The CDR3 contains 15 residues. Trimming cost V 6 bases and J 4 bases; bases outside gene matches: 8. This CDR3 is CASSGAGGAYNEQFF. CDR3 bases: TGTGCCAGCAGCGGGGCGGGGGGAGCATACAATGAGCAGTTCTTC.

Worth noting for this clonotype: The junction differs from germline at one of its ends, possibly a read error. V is TRBV20-1 and J is TRBJ1-1; perhaps TRBD1 as D (6 bases). The V gene's germline CDR1 is DFQATT and CDR2 SNEGSKA (reference sequence). This CDR3 is 13 amino acids long. The CDR3, as DNA: TGCGGTGCTATCAGGGGCCACGGCACTGAAGCTTTCTTT. Translating gives CGAIRGHGTEAFF.

This chain links TRBV5-1 with TRBJ2-3, with TRBD1 identical over 8 bases. This CDR3 is built from 12 residues. Germline CDR1 reads SGHRS; CDR2 reads YFSETQ. V lost 5 bases and J lost 6; bases outside the gene matches: 2. Here the CDR3 DNA reads TGCGCCAGCAGGACAGGGGCGGATACGCAGTATTTT. Residues: CASRTGADTQYF. Full variable domain (missing parts from reference TRBV5-1 and TRBJ2-3): KAGVTQTPRYLIKTRGQQVTLSCSPISGHRSVSWYQQTPGQGLQFLFEYFSETQRNKGNFPGRFSGRQFSNSRSEMNVSTLELGDSALYLCASRTGADTQYFGPGTRLTVL.

This chain uses TRBV6-5 with TRBJ1-1; a possible D gene is TRBD1 (5 bases). The V end lost 3 bases, the J end lost 11 bases, and 13 bases lay between the germline ends. CDR1 is MNHEY, CDR2 SVGAGI, per germline. CDR3 size: 12 residues. The CDR3 here is CASSYSGTPAFF. CDR3 bases: TGTGCCAGCAGTTATTCCGGGACCCCGGCTTTCTTT.

The genes are TRBV12-3 or TRBV12-4 and TRBJ2-3; 8 nucleotides agree with TRBD1. This CDR3 is built from 15 residues. J gave up 2 bases and V 6 bases, and 7 bases lay outside the gene matches. DNA for the CDR3: TGTGCCAGCAGAAACGACAGGGGCCCCACAGATACGCAGTATTTT. Protein: CASRNDRGPTDTQYF.

This chain connects TRBV7-2 to TRBJ2-7; D is possibly TRBD1 or TRBD2 (5 bases each). With 1 base removed from V and 5 bases from J, the gap between germline ends came to 15 bases. Per germline, CDR1 SGHTA and CDR2 FQGNSA. The CDR3 is 15 amino acids. The CDR3 bases are TGTGCCAGCAGCTTAGTTGGGGGTTTAAGTAACGAGCAGTACTTC. This codes for CASSLVGGLSNEQYF.

The sample holds a few counts of this clonotype. This rearrangement joins TRBV29-1 to TRBJ2-1; 7 bases align to TRBD1. Looked up from germline, CDR1 is SQVTM and CDR2 is ANQGSEA. The CDR3 totals 13 residues. The ends lost 7 bases at V and 15 bases at J; junction bases unmatched: 18. CDR3 in DNA: TGCAGCGATGGCCTCCTAGACAGGGATTTTTGGTTCTTC. This codes for CSDGLLDRDFWFF.

A few counts support this clonotype. CDR3 amino acids: CASSGGARGNTEAFF. Here the CDR3 DNA reads TGTGCCAGCAGTGGGGGCGCCAGGGGGAACACTGAAGCTTTCTTT. The chain links TRBV28 to TRBJ1-1; a possible D gene is TRBD1 (6 bases). Germline V lookup: CDR1 MDHEN, CDR2 SYDVKM. The CDR3 sequence is 15 residues long. V lost 5 bases and J 1 base, leaving 14 bases between the germline ends.

This clonotype was detected only a few times. This chain joins TRBV6-5 and TRBJ1-1, with a possible D match to TRBD1 (6 bases). Trimming took 2 bases from V and 8 from J, leaving 15 bases between them. The CDR3 has 14 residues. Germline V CDR1 and CDR2: MNHEY, SVGAGI. The CDR3 protein is CASSYGQGLPEAFF. CDR3 nucleotide sequence: TGTGCCAGCAGTTACGGGCAGGGGCTGCCGGAAGCTTTCTTT.

This chain joins TRBV18 and TRBJ2-2; 7 nucleotides line up with TRBD1. This CDR3 contains 17 residues. The ends lost 0 bases at V and 0 bases at J; junction bases unmatched: 4. Germline V gene sequence: CDR1 KGHSH, CDR2 LQKENI. The CDR3 DNA follows: TGTGCCAGCTCACCACCCGGACAGGTGGCGAACACCGGGGAGCTGTTTTTT. Translated: CASSPPGQVANTGELFF.

This clonotype was picked up a small number of times. The chain couples TRBV19 to TRBJ2-3, with D possibly being TRBD2 (6 bases). The V and J ends lost 6 bases and 2 bases respectively, with 12 bases between them. The CDR3 loop spans 14 amino acids. The V gene's germline CDR1 is LNHDA and CDR2 SQIVND (reference sequence). CDR3 sequence (DNA): TGTGCCAGTAGGGTAGTGGACTACACAGATACGCAGTATTTT. Residues: CASRVVDYTDTQYF. The complete variable domain, with remaining parts taken from reference TRBV19 and TRBJ2-3, reads DGGITQSPKYLFRKEGQNVTLSCEQNLNHDAMYWYRQDPGQGLRLIYYSQIVNDFQKGDIAEGYSVSREKKESFPLTVTSAQKNPTAFYLCASRVVDYTDTQYFGPGTRLTVL.

This clonotype was observed a handful of times. The chain joins TRBV12-3 or TRBV12-4 to TRBJ2-7; D possibly uses TRBD1 or TRBD2 (5 bases each). V lost 6 bases to trimming and J lost 0 bases, with 18 bases between them. This CDR3 has 16 residues. The CDR3 reads CASSSGRLRSSYEQYF. In nucleotides, the CDR3 is TGTGCCAGCAGCTCGGGGCGACTCAGGAGCTCCTACGAGCAGTACTTC.